This T cell receptor (beta chain) was captured in a study of cytomegalovirus exposure and HLA in healthy donors. For the study at large: In terms of ancestry, the Caucasian-associated cluster contained about four fifths of the roughly 400 genotyped donors.

Participants comprised healthy donors of bone marrow. With 4 bases clipped from V and 8 bases from J, the junction kept 11 bases outside the gene matches. This CDR3 comprises 16 residues. Looked up from germline, CDR1 is SGHTS and CDR2 is YDEGEE. 60 Vbeta and 13 Jbeta primers were used in PCR. Methods used by the authors: In a later analysis, around 12 million of about 80 million unique beta chains occurred in at least two donors. Assay used: immunoSEQ multiplex PCR; TCRdb lists only in-frame clones, some missing. The V and J calls and the clone size are those of that table, but D and trimming were determined from the DNA. This sample carries some 130,000 clones, around 70% of them seen once, and the ten largest clones take 2.6%.

The receptor was derived from a woman aged 55-69 years in good health and CMV-seropositive. Sequenced material: PBMCs. The genes are TRBV5-8 and TRBJ2-4, with 11 nucleotides matching TRBD1. This chain's CDR3 is CASSPEGGTGGDIQYF. CDR3 bases: TGTGCCAGCAGCCCGGAGGGGGGGACAGGGGGAGACATTCAGTACTTC.